Given below is one TCR beta chain in context. The sample belongs to a study of blood T cell repertoires in COVID-19. As for the study in general: Sources were T cells, B-cell-depleted T cells, or PBMCs; the material itself was cDNA or gDNA.

Assay: immunoSEQ multiplex PCR; the TCRdb copy retains only in-frame clones and omits some. The sample has 250,000 to 300,000 clones, 86% seen once; the top ten hold around 3.6%. V was shortened by 6 bases and J by 3 bases, with 12 bases between the two germline ends. This CDR3 has 13 amino acids. The germline CDR1 and CDR2 sequences are SNHLY and FYNNEI. This chain uses TRBV2 with TRBJ2-7; D possibly corresponds to TRBD2 (7 bases). Sequenced: peripheral blood. This sequence was found in a man younger than 35 with active or convalescent COVID-19. In nucleotides, the CDR3 is TGTGCCAGCAGGCCCGGGGGGCACTACGAGCAGTACTTC. Encoded protein: CASRPGGHYEQYF. Looking up the rest from reference TRBV2 and TRBJ2-7 gives the full variable domain: EPEVTQTPSHQVTQMGQEVILRCVPISNHLYFYWYRQILGQKVEFLVSFYNNEISEKSEIFDDQFSVERPDGSNFTLKIRSTKLEDSAMYFCASRPGGHYEQYFGPGTRLTVT.